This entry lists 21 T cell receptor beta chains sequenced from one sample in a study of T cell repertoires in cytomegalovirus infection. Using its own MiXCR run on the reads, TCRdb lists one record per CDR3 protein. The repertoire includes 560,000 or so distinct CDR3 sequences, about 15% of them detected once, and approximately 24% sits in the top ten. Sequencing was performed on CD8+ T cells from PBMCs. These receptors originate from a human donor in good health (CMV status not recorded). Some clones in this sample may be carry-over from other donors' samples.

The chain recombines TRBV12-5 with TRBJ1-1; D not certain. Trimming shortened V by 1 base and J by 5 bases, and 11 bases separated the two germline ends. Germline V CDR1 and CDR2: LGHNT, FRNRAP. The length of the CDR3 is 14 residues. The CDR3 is CASGLGQVRTEAFF. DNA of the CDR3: TGTGCTAGTGGTTTGGGGCAGGTGAGGACTGAAGCTTTCTTT. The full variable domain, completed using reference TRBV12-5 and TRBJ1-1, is DARVTQTPRHKVTEMGQEVTMRCQPILGHNTVFWYRQTMMQGLELLAYFRNRAPLDDSGMPKDRFSAEMPDATLATLKIQPSEPRDSAVYFCASGLGQVRTEAFFGQGTRLTVV.

The CDR3 spells CASSLTGDRFRGYTF. Here the CDR3 DNA reads TGTGCCAGCAGTTTAACAGGGGATAGATTTCGAGGCTACACCTTC. The chain uses TRBV27 and TRBJ1-2; 7 positions agree with TRBD1. The germline V gene encodes CDR1 MNHEY and CDR2 SMNVEV (reference sequence). V was clipped by 2 bases and J by 8 bases; unmatched bases: 11. The CDR3 runs 15 residues.

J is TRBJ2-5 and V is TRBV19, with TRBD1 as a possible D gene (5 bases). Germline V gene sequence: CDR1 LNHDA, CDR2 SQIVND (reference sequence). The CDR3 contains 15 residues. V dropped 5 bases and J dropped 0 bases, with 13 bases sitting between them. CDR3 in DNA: TGTGCCAGTAGTGACACGGACACGTACCAAGAGACCCAGTACTTC. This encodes CASSDTDTYQETQYF. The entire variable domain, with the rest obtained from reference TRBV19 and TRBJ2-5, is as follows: DGGITQSPKYLFRKEGQNVTLSCEQNLNHDAMYWYRQDPGQGLRLIYYSQIVNDFQKGDIAEGYSVSREKKESFPLTVTSAQKNPTAFYLCASSDTDTYQETQYFGPGTRLLVL.

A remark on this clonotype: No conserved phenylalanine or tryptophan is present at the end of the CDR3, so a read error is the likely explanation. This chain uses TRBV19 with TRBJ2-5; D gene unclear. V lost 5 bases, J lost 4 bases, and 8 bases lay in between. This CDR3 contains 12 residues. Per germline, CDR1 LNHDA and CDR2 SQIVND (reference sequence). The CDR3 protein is CASSPNRETQYL. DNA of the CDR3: TGTGCCAGTAGTCCGAATAGAGAGACCCAGTACTTA.

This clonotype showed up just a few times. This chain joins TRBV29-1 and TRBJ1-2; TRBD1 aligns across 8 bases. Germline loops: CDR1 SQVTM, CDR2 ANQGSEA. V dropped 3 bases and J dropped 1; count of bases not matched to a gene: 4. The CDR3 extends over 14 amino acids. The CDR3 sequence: CSVELTGDNYGYTF. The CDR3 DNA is TGCAGCGTTGAGCTGACAGGGGATAACTATGGCTACACCTTC.

CDR3 region: CASSASGSDTQYF. The CDR3 nucleotides are TGTGCCAGCAGTGCGTCAGGTTCAGATACGCAGTATTTT. The rearrangement joins TRBV6-4 to TRBJ2-3, with D hard to call. Germline V gives CDR1 MRHNA, CDR2 SNTAGT. The CDR3 is 13 amino acids. V lost 4 bases and J 4 bases, leaving 9 bases between the germline ends.

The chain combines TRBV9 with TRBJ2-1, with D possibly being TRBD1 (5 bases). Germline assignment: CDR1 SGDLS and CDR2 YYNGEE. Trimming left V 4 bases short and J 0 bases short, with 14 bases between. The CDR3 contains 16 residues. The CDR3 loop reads CASSPKGVVSYNEQFF. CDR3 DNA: TGTGCCAGCAGCCCTAAAGGGGTGGTCTCCTACAATGAGCAGTTCTTC.

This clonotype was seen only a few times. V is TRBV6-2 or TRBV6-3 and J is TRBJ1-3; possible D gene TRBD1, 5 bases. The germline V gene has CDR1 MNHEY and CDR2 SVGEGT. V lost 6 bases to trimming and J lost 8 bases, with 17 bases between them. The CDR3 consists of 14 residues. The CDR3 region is CASSGTPSWDTIYF. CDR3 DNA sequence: TGTGCCAGCAGCGGGACTCCTTCCTGGGACACCATATATTTT.

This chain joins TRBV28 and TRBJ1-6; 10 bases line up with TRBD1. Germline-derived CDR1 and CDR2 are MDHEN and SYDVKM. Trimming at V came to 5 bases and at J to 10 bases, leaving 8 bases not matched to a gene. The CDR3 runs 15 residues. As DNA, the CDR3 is TGTGCCAGCAGTATCACCGGGACAGGGGTCTCACCCCTCCACTTT. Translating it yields CASSITGTGVSPLHF.

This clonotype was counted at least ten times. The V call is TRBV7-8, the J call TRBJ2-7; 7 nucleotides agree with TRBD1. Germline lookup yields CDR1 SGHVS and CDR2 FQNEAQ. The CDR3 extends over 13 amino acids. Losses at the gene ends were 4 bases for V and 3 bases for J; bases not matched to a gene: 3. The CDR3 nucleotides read TGTGCCAGCAGCTGGACAGGAATCTACGAGCAGTACTTC. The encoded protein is CASSWTGIYEQYF. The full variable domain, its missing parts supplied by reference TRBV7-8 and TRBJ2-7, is GAGVSQSPRYKVAKRGQDVALRCDPISGHVSLFWYQQALGQGPEFLTYFQNEAQLDKSGLPSDRFFAERPEGSVSTLKIQRTQQEDSAVYLCASSWTGIYEQYFGPGTRLTVT.

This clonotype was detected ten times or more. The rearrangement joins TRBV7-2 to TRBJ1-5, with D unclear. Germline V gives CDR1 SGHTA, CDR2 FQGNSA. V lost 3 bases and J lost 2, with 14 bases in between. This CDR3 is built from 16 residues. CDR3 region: CASSLDSGGGNQPQHF. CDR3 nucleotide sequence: TGTGCCAGCAGCTTGGACTCCGGTGGGGGCAATCAGCCCCAGCATTTT. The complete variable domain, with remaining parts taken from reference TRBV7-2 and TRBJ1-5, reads GAGVSQSPSNKVTEKGKDVELRCDPISGHTALYWYRQSLGQGLEFLIYFQGNSAPDKSGLPSDRFSAERTGGSVSTLTIQRTQQEDSAVYLCASSLDSGGGNQPQHFGDGTRLSIL.

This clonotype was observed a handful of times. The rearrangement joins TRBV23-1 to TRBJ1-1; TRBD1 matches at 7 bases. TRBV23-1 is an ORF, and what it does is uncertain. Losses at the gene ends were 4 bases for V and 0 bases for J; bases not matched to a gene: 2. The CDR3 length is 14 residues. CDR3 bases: TGCGCCAGCAGTCGAGGACAGGTGAACACTGAAGCTTTCTTT. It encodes CASSRGQVNTEAFF.

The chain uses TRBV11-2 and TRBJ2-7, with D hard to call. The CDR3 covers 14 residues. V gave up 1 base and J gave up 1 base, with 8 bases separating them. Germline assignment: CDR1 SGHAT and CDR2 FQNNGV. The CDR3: CASSLVAESYEQYF. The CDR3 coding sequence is TGTGCCAGCAGCTTAGTAGCCGAGTCCTACGAGCAGTACTTC.

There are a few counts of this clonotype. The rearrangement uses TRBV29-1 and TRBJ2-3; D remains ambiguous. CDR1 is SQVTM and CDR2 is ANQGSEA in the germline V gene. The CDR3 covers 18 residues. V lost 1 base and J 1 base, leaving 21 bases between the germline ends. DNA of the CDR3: TGCAGCGTTGAAGGCCGTTTCAGTATCAGCAAGGGCACAGATACGCAGTATTTT. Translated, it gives CSVEGRFSISKGTDTQYF.

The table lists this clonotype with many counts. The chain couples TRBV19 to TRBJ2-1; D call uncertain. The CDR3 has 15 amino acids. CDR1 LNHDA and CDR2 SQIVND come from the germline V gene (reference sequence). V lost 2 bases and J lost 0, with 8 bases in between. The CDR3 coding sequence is TGTGCCAGTAGTATAAGCGCTAGCTCCTACAATGAGCAGTTCTTC. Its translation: CASSISASSYNEQFF.

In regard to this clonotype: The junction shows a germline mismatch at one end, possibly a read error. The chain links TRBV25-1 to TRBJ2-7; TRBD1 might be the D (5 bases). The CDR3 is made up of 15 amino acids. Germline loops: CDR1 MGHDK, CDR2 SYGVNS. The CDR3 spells CARSEGAANTYEQYF. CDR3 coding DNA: TGTGCCCGCAGTGAAGGGGCAGCTAATACCTACGAGCAGTACTTC.

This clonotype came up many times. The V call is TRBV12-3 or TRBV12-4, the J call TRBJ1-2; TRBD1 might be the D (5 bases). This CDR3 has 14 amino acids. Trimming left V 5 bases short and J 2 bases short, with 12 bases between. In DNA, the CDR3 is TGTGCCAGCAGTCCCCGACAGCTAAACTATGGCTACACCTTC. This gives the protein CASSPRQLNYGYTF.

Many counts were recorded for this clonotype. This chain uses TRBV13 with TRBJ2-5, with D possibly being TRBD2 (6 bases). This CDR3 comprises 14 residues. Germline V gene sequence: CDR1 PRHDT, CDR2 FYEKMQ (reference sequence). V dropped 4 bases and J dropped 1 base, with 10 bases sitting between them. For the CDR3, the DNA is TGTGCCAGCAGCTCCCGGACTACCCAAGAGACCCAGTACTTC. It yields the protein CASSSRTTQETQYF.

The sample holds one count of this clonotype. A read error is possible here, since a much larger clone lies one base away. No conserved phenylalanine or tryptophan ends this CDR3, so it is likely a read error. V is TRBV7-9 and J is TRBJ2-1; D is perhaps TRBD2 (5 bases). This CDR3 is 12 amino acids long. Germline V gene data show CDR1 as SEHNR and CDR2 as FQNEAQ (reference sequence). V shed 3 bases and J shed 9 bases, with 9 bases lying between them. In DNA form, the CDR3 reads TGTGCCAGCAGCTTTGGTGAGGGTGAGCAGTTCTTA. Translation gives CASSFGEGEQFL.

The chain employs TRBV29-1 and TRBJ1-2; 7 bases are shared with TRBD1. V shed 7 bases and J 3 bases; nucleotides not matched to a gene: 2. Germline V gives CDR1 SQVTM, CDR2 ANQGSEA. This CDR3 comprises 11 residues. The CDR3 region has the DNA TGCAGCGCTACAGGGGACTATGGCTACACCTTC. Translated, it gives CSATGDYGYTF.

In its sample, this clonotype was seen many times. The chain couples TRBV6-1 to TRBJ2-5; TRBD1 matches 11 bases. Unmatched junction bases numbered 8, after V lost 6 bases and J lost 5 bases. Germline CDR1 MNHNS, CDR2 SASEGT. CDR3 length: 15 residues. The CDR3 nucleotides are TGTGCCAGCAGCTGGACAGGGGGCCTTAGGGAGACCCAGTACTTC. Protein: CASSWTGGLRETQYF.